One and the same sample provided the 29 T cell receptor beta chains below, sequenced in a study of radiotherapy plus CTLA-4 blockade in lung cancer. TCRdb's table, derived via immunoSEQ multiplex PCR, lists solely in-frame clones and lacks some. The sample comprises tens of thousands of clones, about 77% of which are singletons, and around 2.4% rests with the top ten. Specimen: peripheral blood, collected from a patient treated with radiotherapy plus ipilimumab. These receptors were obtained from a human donor with non-small cell lung cancer whose response to radiotherapy plus ipilimumab could not be evaluated.

The V gene is TRBV11-2, the J gene TRBJ2-3, with 10 bases aligning to TRBD2. The J segment lost 2 bases and the V segment lost 5 bases, leaving 7 bases of the junction unmatched. Germline CDR1 and CDR2: SGHAT and FQNNGV. CDR3 size: 16 residues. The CDR3 protein is CASSLTSGAITDTQYF. DNA for the CDR3: TGTGCCAGCAGCCTTACTAGCGGGGCCATCACAGATACGCAGTATTTT.

The chain recombines TRBV5-1 with TRBJ2-1; 11 positions match TRBD1. CDR1 is SGHRS and CDR2 is YFSETQ in the germline V gene. The CDR3 is 16 residues long. The trim removed 1 base at V and 8 bases at J, leaving 8 bases unmatched. CDR3: CASSLTRTGGADEQFF. For the CDR3, the DNA is TGCGCCAGCAGCTTGACGCGGACAGGGGGCGCGGATGAGCAGTTCTTC. The variable domain in full, completed from reference TRBV5-1 and TRBJ2-1, reads KAGVTQTPRYLIKTRGQQVTLSCSPISGHRSVSWYQQTPGQGLQFLFEYFSETQRNKGNFPGRFSGRQFSNSRSEMNVSTLELGDSALYLCASSLTRTGGADEQFFGPGTRLTVL.

This rearrangement joins TRBV7-8 to TRBJ1-5; D is possibly TRBD1 (5 bases). In germline, CDR1 is SGHVS, CDR2 FQNEAQ. The V end was cut by 2 bases, the J end by 7 bases, with 21 bases between. This CDR3 is built from 17 residues. Here the CDR3 reads CASSLRSSGMGRQPQHF. The CDR3, as DNA: TGTGCCAGCAGCTTACGGTCTTCTGGGATGGGGCGGCAGCCCCAGCATTTT.

This chain connects TRBV29-1 to TRBJ2-5; 9 bases line up with TRBD1. Germline V lookup: CDR1 SQVTM, CDR2 ANQGSEA. Losses at the gene ends were 6 bases for V and 2 bases for J; bases not matched to a gene: 10. CDR3 length equals 15 residues. For the CDR3, the DNA is TGCAGCGTAGGAGGGGGACAGGGTAGACAAGAGACCCAGTACTTC. Residues: CSVGGGQGRQETQYF.

In this sample, this clone turned up a few times. The CDR3 nucleotides are TGTGCCAGCACCACTTCGTCCGGGTACAATGAGCAGTTCTTC. It codes for CASTTSSGYNEQFF. The chain is built from TRBV7-9 and TRBJ2-1, with D uncertain. V lost 7 bases to trimming and J lost 4 bases, with 14 bases between them. The length of the CDR3 is 14 residues. The germline gives CDR1 SEHNR, CDR2 FQNEAQ (reference sequence).

This clone was found once. The genes are TRBV28 and TRBJ1-1, with a possible D match to TRBD1 (6 bases). Germline lookup yields CDR1 MDHEN and CDR2 SYDVKM. The CDR3 runs to 15 residues. Trimming cost V 5 bases and J 2 bases, with 15 bases left between them. The CDR3 loop reads CASSPITGTNTEAFF. In DNA, the CDR3 is TGTGCCAGCAGTCCCATAACAGGGACAAACACTGAAGCTTTCTTT.

The chain employs TRBV18 and TRBJ2-5; no definite D call. The closer fit of TRBJ2-7 to the DNA end suggests the J call may be wrong. Looked up from germline, CDR1 is KGHSH and CDR2 is LQKENI. The CDR3 is 12 residues long. The CDR3 here is CASSASSYEQYF. The CDR3 DNA follows: TGTGCCAGCTCAGCGAGCTCCTACGAGCAGTACTTC.

The gene calls are TRBV19 and TRBJ2-7, with 8 positions matching TRBD1. With V trimmed by 4 bases and J by 0 bases, 2 bases remained unmatched. CDR3 length: 14 residues. CDR1 is LNHDA and CDR2 is SQIVND in the germline V gene (reference sequence). The CDR3 nucleotides read TGTGCCAGTAGTACCGGGACAGGCTCCTACGAGCAGTACTTC. It specifies CASSTGTGSYEQYF.

The V and J genes are TRBV9 and TRBJ1-1; 8 bases agree with TRBD1. V trimming: 3 bases; J trimming: 6 bases; junction bases outside the gene matches: 7. Germline CDR1 is SGDLS and CDR2 is YYNGEE. The CDR3 consists of 14 residues. CDR3 region: CASSGTGKEAEAFF. In DNA, the CDR3 is TGTGCCAGCAGCGGGACAGGGAAGGAAGCTGAAGCTTTCTTT.

The chain uses TRBV28 and TRBJ2-3; TRBD1 might be the D (6 bases). This CDR3 is 15 amino acids long. V shed 7 bases and J shed 6 bases, with 20 bases lying between them. Germline CDR1 and CDR2: MDHEN and SYDVKM. Here the CDR3 reads CASTGTHYGVDTQYF. In nucleotides, the CDR3 is TGTGCCAGCACAGGGACACACTACGGCGTGGATACGCAGTATTTT.

In this sample, this clone turned up a few times. This chain connects TRBV7-3 to TRBJ2-1; 12 bases are shared with TRBD2. CDR1 and CDR2 (germline): SGHTA, FQGTGA. J gave up 9 bases and V 3 bases, and 6 bases lay outside the gene matches. CDR3 length: 15 residues. The CDR3 here is CASSFLAGGSGEQFF. The CDR3 DNA reads TGTGCCAGCAGCTTCCTAGCGGGAGGGTCAGGTGAGCAGTTCTTC.

This clone turned up a few times. This sequence joins TRBV9 and TRBJ1-5, with a weak D call TRBD1 (5 bases). The CDR3 is 14 amino acids. V was pared by 3 bases and J by 0 bases, with 7 bases between. Germline loops: CDR1 SGDLS, CDR2 YYNGEE. CDR3 coding DNA: TGTGCCAGCAGCGCGACAGTTAGCAATCAGCCCCAGCATTTT. Its translation: CASSATVSNQPQHF. The full variable domain, its missing parts supplied by reference TRBV9 and TRBJ1-5, is DSGVTQTPKHLITATGQRVTLRCSPRSGDLSVYWYQQSLDQGLQFLIQYYNGEERAKGNILERFSAQQFPDLHSELNLSSLELGDSALYFCASSATVSNQPQHFGDGTRLSIL.

J is TRBJ2-3 and V is TRBV7-2; D is unclear. The germline gives CDR1 SGHTA, CDR2 FQGNSA. This CDR3 is 14 amino acids long. The germline V and J ends were trimmed by 2 bases and 0 bases, with 6 bases remaining between them. The CDR3 region is CASSLRRSTDTQYF. The CDR3 bases are TGTGCCAGCAGCTTAAGGCGGAGCACAGATACGCAGTATTTT. The complete variable domain, with remaining parts taken from reference TRBV7-2 and TRBJ2-3, reads GAGVSQSPSNKVTEKGKDVELRCDPISGHTALYWYRQSLGQGLEFLIYFQGNSAPDKSGLPSDRFSAERTGGSVSTLTIQRTQQEDSAVYLCASSLRRSTDTQYFGPGTRLTVL.

V usage is TRBV30 and J usage is TRBJ2-7; 10 bases are shared with TRBD2. V was pared by 5 bases and J by 3 bases, with 7 bases of the junction left unmatched. CDR1 GTSNPN and CDR2 SVGIG come from the germline V gene (reference sequence). The CDR3 extends over 14 amino acids. In DNA, the CDR3 is TGTGCCTGGGGCATAAAGCGGGGGGGCTACGAGCAGTACTTC. Protein product: CAWGIKRGGYEQYF.

The chain recombines TRBV7-9 with TRBJ2-4; TRBD1 matches 7 bases. This CDR3 is built from 12 residues. The V gene's germline CDR1 is SEHNR and CDR2 FQNEAQ (reference sequence). V lost 8 bases to trimming and J lost 9 bases; unmatched junction nucleotides: 7. The DNA for the CDR3 is TGTGCCAGCGAGGGGGCAGGCGGCATTCAGTACTTC. It codes for CASEGAGGIQYF.

This clone was seen only once. The chain has TRBV29-1 and TRBJ2-5, with 8 bases matching TRBD2. CDR3 length: 14 residues. V trimming: 8 bases; J trimming: 1 base; junction bases outside the gene matches: 9. Germline values: CDR1 SQVTM, CDR2 ANQGSEA. CDR3 sequence: CSHDEAGGQETQYF. The CDR3 DNA reads TGCAGCCATGATGAGGCGGGGGGCCAAGAGACCCAGTACTTC. Drawing the rest from reference TRBV29-1 and TRBJ2-5, the complete variable domain is SAVISQKPSRDICQRGTSLTIQCQVDSQVTMMFWYRQQPGQSLTLIATANQGSEATYESGFVIDKFPISRPNLTFSTLTVSNMSPEDSSIYLCSHDEAGGQETQYFGPGTRLLVL.

Points on this clone: Other DNA sequences in the sample encode the same CDR3. The CDR3 here is CASSLTGGEETQYF. The CDR3 DNA is TGCGCCAGCAGCTTGACAGGGGGCGAGGAGACCCAGTACTTC. The chain uses TRBV5-1 and TRBJ2-5, with TRBD1 matching 9 bases. CDR3 length: 14 residues. Trimming at V came to 1 base and at J to 5 bases, leaving 3 bases not matched to a gene. CDR1 is SGHRS, CDR2 YFSETQ, per germline.

This rearrangement joins TRBV5-1 to TRBJ2-7; tentative D call: TRBD1 (6 bases). CDR1 and CDR2 from the germline V gene are SGHRS and YFSETQ. CDR3 size: 16 residues. With 0 bases removed from V and 1 base from J, the gap between germline ends came to 14 bases. CDR3 nucleotide sequence: TGCGCCAGCAGCTTGGGGACAGACTGGGGTTCCTACGAGCAGTACTTC. Protein: CASSLGTDWGSYEQYF.

The chain has TRBV30 and TRBJ2-7, with TRBD1 matching over 12 bases. CDR1 is GTSNPN, CDR2 SVGIG, per germline (reference sequence). J gave up 3 bases and V 0 bases, and 3 bases lay outside the gene matches. The length of the CDR3 is 15 residues. This CDR3 reads CAWSVGTGGYYEQYF. The CDR3 coding sequence is TGTGCCTGGAGTGTAGGGACAGGGGGCTACTACGAGCAGTACTTC.

Only one count was recorded for this clone. Here the CDR3 reads CASSSNRGSTEAFF. CDR3 bases: TGCGCCAGCAGCTCAAACAGGGGGAGCACTGAAGCTTTCTTT. The V call is TRBV5-1, the J call TRBJ1-1; 8 positions match TRBD1. The ends lost 3 bases at V and 4 bases at J; junction bases unmatched: 5. The CDR3 covers 14 residues. Germline V gene sequence: CDR1 SGHRS, CDR2 YFSETQ.

J is TRBJ2-7 and V is TRBV6-6; a weak D match, TRBD2 (6 bases). Germline values: CDR1 MNHNY, CDR2 SVGAGI (reference sequence). Trimming left V 7 bases short and J 1 base short, with 17 bases between. The CDR3 length is 15 residues. CDR3 DNA sequence: TGTGCCAGCACCCAGGTCGGGCTAGCGTCCTACGAGCAGTACTTC. Amino acid sequence: CASTQVGLASYEQYF.

The CDR3 DNA is TGTGCCAGCACCGTGAGGTGGCCCTCCAACTATGGCTACACCTTC. It codes for CASTVRWPSNYGYTF. The chain combines TRBV6-5 with TRBJ1-2; D is undetermined. This CDR3 has 15 residues. Looked up from germline, CDR1 is MNHEY and CDR2 is SVGAGI. Trimming cost V 7 bases and J 2 bases, with 17 bases left between them.

The chain couples TRBV5-5 to TRBJ2-7, with 8 positions matching TRBD1. The CDR3 consists of 14 residues. V shed 1 base and J 6 bases; nucleotides not matched to a gene: 6. Germline CDR1 is SGHKS and CDR2 is YYEKEE (reference sequence). The DNA of the CDR3 is TGTGCCAGCAGCTTGATGGGACAGGAGGGCGAGCAGTACTTC. Its translation is CASSLMGQEGEQYF.

The chain employs TRBV2 and TRBJ2-3; 9 bases are shared with TRBD1. Germline assignment: CDR1 SNHLY and CDR2 FYNNEI. The CDR3 totals 14 residues. V dropped 4 bases and J dropped 1; count of bases not matched to a gene: 0. The CDR3 nucleotides are TGTGCCAGCAGTGGGACAGGGGGCACAGATACGCAGTATTTT. It codes for CASSGTGGTDTQYF.

This chain links TRBV29-1 with TRBJ2-5, with 8 bases fitting TRBD1. The CDR3 spans 12 residues. Per germline, CDR1 SQVTM and CDR2 ANQGSEA. Trimming took 3 bases from V and 4 from J; bases not matched to a gene: 1. The CDR3 region has the DNA TGCAGCGTTGAGCAGGGGGCAGAGACCCAGTACTTC. Residues: CSVEQGAETQYF. Combining the CDR3 with reference TRBV29-1 and TRBJ2-5 gives the whole variable domain SAVISQKPSRDICQRGTSLTIQCQVDSQVTMMFWYRQQPGQSLTLIATANQGSEATYESGFVIDKFPISRPNLTFSTLTVSNMSPEDSSIYLCSVEQGAETQYFGPGTRLLVL.

The chain carries TRBV28 and TRBJ2-7; 7 positions agree with TRBD2. Germline trimming cut 5 bases from V and 2 bases from J; bases unmatched to any gene: 12. Germline loops: CDR1 MDHEN, CDR2 SYDVKM. This CDR3 is built from 16 residues. CDR3 DNA: TGTGCCAGCAGTCTAATCATCTCCGGGACTACCTACGAGCAGTACTTC. It is translated as CASSLIISGTTYEQYF. The full variable domain, rest sourced from reference TRBV28 and TRBJ2-7, is DVKVTQSSRYLVKRTGEKVFLECVQDMDHENMFWYRQDPGLGLRLIYFSYDVKMKEKGDIPEGYSVSREKKERFSLILESASTNQTSMYLCASSLIISGTTYEQYFGPGTRLTVT.

The V call is TRBV19, the J call TRBJ1-5; the match to TRBD1 covers 9 bases. The CDR3 totals 16 residues. CDR1 and CDR2 (germline): LNHDA, SQIVND (reference sequence). Trimming cost V 6 bases and J 5 bases; bases outside gene matches: 11. The CDR3 loop is CASRPLQGARDQPQHF. CDR3 nucleotides: TGTGCCAGTAGACCCTTACAGGGGGCTAGAGATCAGCCCCAGCATTTT.

The J gene is TRBJ1-5, the V gene TRBV7-2; D uncertain. CDR3 length equals 13 residues. CDR1 is SGHTA and CDR2 is FQGNSA in the germline V gene. Trimming removed 3 bases from V and 5 bases from J, with 8 bases in between. This chain's CDR3 is CASSLDWYQPQHF. The CDR3 DNA sequence: TGTGCCAGCAGCTTGGACTGGTATCAGCCCCAGCATTTT.

The chain recombines TRBV5-4 with TRBJ2-1, with no clear D. In germline, CDR1 is SGHNT, CDR2 YYREEE (reference sequence). This CDR3 contains 12 residues. V lost 0 bases, J lost 10 bases, and 8 bases lay in between. The CDR3 nucleotides are TGTGCCAGCAGCTTGGCAGGTAGGGAGCAGTTCTTC. It yields the protein CASSLAGREQFF.